Below, 29 T cell receptor beta chains from the same sample are listed, as sequenced in a study of shared clonotypes between healthy human individuals. Method: immunoSEQ multiplex PCR; TCRdb's copy keeps in-frame clones and lacks some. Altogether around 1.4 million clones are present, 98% being singletons, with the ten largest covering over 0.3%. The material sequenced was naive CD4+ T cells sorted from blood. Noted subset: CD45RA+ positively selected. These receptors were taken from a man aged 25 to 45 in good health.

J is TRBJ1-2 and V is TRBV6-5, with D hard to call. The CDR3 loop spans 14 amino acids. Between the trimmed V and J ends, which lost 2 bases and 3 bases, there was a span of 10 bases. Looked up from germline, CDR1 is MNHEY and CDR2 is SVGAGI. The chain's CDR3 is CASSYQGPDYGYTF. The CDR3 bases are TGTGCCAGCAGTTACCAAGGGCCTGACTATGGCTACACCTTC.

The CDR3 DNA sequence: TGCAGTGCTGGGGACAGGGTGGATGCTTTCTTT. It codes for CSAGDRVDAFF. V gene TRBV20-1 combines with J gene TRBJ1-1; TRBD1 agrees at 9 bases. Germline lookup yields CDR1 DFQATT and CDR2 SNEGSKA (reference sequence). V dropped 5 bases and J dropped 11; count of bases not matched to a gene: 6. This CDR3 region has 11 residues.

The V call is TRBV28, the J call TRBJ1-4, with D possibly matching TRBD1 (6 bases). CDR1 MDHEN and CDR2 SYDVKM come from the germline V gene. The CDR3 length is 12 residues. V dropped 8 bases and J dropped 5 bases, with 9 bases sitting between them. CDR3 protein: CASGRGNEKLFF. DNA for the CDR3: TGTGCCAGCGGCAGGGGAAATGAAAAACTGTTTTTT.

This clone has a single count. V gene TRBV7-9 combines with J gene TRBJ2-2, with D maybe TRBD2 (6 bases). With 7 bases removed from V and 1 base from J, the gap between germline ends came to 22 bases. The CDR3 covers 18 residues. Germline V lookup: CDR1 SEHNR, CDR2 FQNEAQ (reference sequence). CDR3 amino acids: CASILDLAGRGNTGELFF. The CDR3 DNA follows: TGTGCCAGCATCCTCGACTTGGCGGGAAGAGGGAACACCGGGGAGCTGTTTTTT.

The chain has TRBV7-6 and TRBJ2-2, with D perhaps matching TRBD2 (5 bases). There are 15 residues in the CDR3. V was clipped by 6 bases and J by 2 bases, with 13 bases between them. Per germline, CDR1 SGHVS and CDR2 FNYEAQ. CDR3 nucleotides: TGTGCCAGCAGTCGCACCGGGGTTAACACCGGGGAGCTGTTTTTT. It codes for CASSRTGVNTGELFF.

The chain is built from TRBV2 and TRBJ2-2; TRBD2 matches 7 bases. Germline assignment: CDR1 SNHLY and CDR2 FYNNEI. The V segment lost 6 bases and the J segment 6 bases; nucleotides outside the gene matches: 4. The CDR3 is 13 amino acids. The CDR3: CASSGLVPGELFF. The CDR3 DNA reads as TGTGCCAGCAGCGGACTAGTCCCCGGGGAGCTGTTTTTT.

V usage is TRBV29-1 and J usage is TRBJ2-7; D call uncertain. Deletions cut 4 bases from V and 4 bases from J, with 14 bases between. Looked up from germline, CDR1 is SQVTM and CDR2 is ANQGSEA. The CDR3 is 13 amino acids. Written as DNA, the CDR3 is TGCAGCGTTGGTAACTTGGGAAATTACGAGCAGTACTTC. Encoded protein: CSVGNLGNYEQYF.

J is TRBJ2-3 and V is TRBV9; 7 bases map to TRBD2. J gave up 2 bases and V 7 bases, and 13 bases lay outside the gene matches. Germline-derived CDR1 and CDR2 are SGDLS and YYNGEE. The CDR3 has 16 residues. The CDR3 reads CASQLRPSGTTDTQYF. The CDR3 nucleotides read TGTGCCAGCCAGCTAAGGCCCAGCGGGACCACAGATACGCAGTATTTT.

The rearrangement uses TRBV19 and TRBJ2-5, with 8 positions matching TRBD2. The V gene's germline CDR1 is LNHDA and CDR2 SQIVND (reference sequence). The CDR3 contains 15 residues. J was trimmed by 4 bases and V by 5 bases; bases with no gene match: 9. The CDR3 reads CASSRSGSPGETQYF. CDR3 coding DNA: TGTGCCAGTAGTCGAAGCGGGAGCCCGGGAGAGACCCAGTACTTC.

The chain employs TRBV2 and TRBJ1-5; the match to TRBD1 covers 9 bases. J lost 0 bases, V lost 4 bases, and 13 bases had no gene match. Germline assignment: CDR1 SNHLY and CDR2 FYNNEI. The CDR3 is made up of 19 amino acids. As DNA, the CDR3 is TGTGCCAGCAGTGTATGGGGACAGGGCTGGACGTATAGCAATCAGCCCCAGCATTTT. Translating it yields CASSVWGQGWTYSNQPQHF. Looking up the rest from reference TRBV2 and TRBJ1-5 gives the full variable domain: EPEVTQTPSHQVTQMGQEVILRCVPISNHLYFYWYRQILGQKVEFLVSFYNNEISEKSEIFDDQFSVERPDGSNFTLKIRSTKLEDSAMYFCASSVWGQGWTYSNQPQHFGDGTRLSIL.

The rearrangement links TRBV9 to TRBJ1-3, with a possible D match to TRBD1 (6 bases). The V end was cut by 0 bases, the J end by 2 bases, with 9 bases between. The germline V gene has CDR1 SGDLS and CDR2 YYNGEE. This CDR3 has 15 amino acids. CDR3 nucleotides: TGTGCCAGCAGCGTAGAGGGACAAGCTGGAAACACCATATATTTT. Residues: CASSVEGQAGNTIYF. Drawing the rest from reference TRBV9 and TRBJ1-3, the complete variable domain is DSGVTQTPKHLITATGQRVTLRCSPRSGDLSVYWYQQSLDQGLQFLIQYYNGEERAKGNILERFSAQQFPDLHSELNLSSLELGDSALYFCASSVEGQAGNTIYFGEGSWLTVV.

This chain links TRBV28 with TRBJ2-4, with 7 nucleotides matching TRBD2. Trimming took 4 bases from V and 7 from J; bases not matched to a gene: 10. The CDR3 sequence is 15 residues long. Germline V gene data show CDR1 as MDHEN and CDR2 as SYDVKM. CDR3 in DNA: TGTGCCAGCAGTTCCCCCGGGCTAGCGGAGAACATTCAGTACTTC. It codes for CASSSPGLAENIQYF.

V usage is TRBV10-3 and J usage is TRBJ1-4; 7 nucleotides align to TRBD1. CDR1 is ENHRY and CDR2 is SYGVKD in the germline V gene. Germline trimming cut 4 bases from V and 9 bases from J; bases unmatched to any gene: 14. There are 16 residues in the CDR3. CDR3 residues: CAISGSEGQGEKKLFF. The CDR3 coding sequence is TGTGCCATCAGTGGCTCAGAGGGCCAGGGGGAGAAAAAACTGTTTTTT.

The chain combines TRBV4-1 with TRBJ2-7; D is perhaps TRBD2 (6 bases). Trimming cost V 3 bases and J 4 bases, with 13 bases left between them. Germline loops: CDR1 MGHRA, CDR2 YSYEKL. The length of the CDR3 is 14 residues. The CDR3 region has the DNA TGCGCCAGCAGCCAGCCGGGGGTTAGATACGAGCAGTACTTC. Encoded protein: CASSQPGVRYEQYF.

The CDR3 protein is CASSPSPRGRLFGELFF. DNA of the CDR3: TGTGCCAGCAGCCCTTCACCGAGGGGGCGCTTATTCGGGGAGCTGTTTTTT. The V gene is TRBV11-2, the J gene TRBJ2-2; 7 nucleotides line up with TRBD1. This CDR3 contains 17 residues. J gave up 7 bases and V 5 bases, and 16 bases lay outside the gene matches. Germline assignment: CDR1 SGHAT and CDR2 FQNNGV.

The chain carries TRBV29-1 and TRBJ2-1; D is perhaps TRBD2 (6 bases). Trimming removed 5 bases from V and 4 bases from J, with 15 bases in between. The CDR3 runs 14 residues. The V gene's germline CDR1 is SQVTM and CDR2 ANQGSEA. The CDR3 DNA is TGCAGCGTTTTCGGGGGACGGGATTACAATGAGCAGTTCTTC. Encoded protein: CSVFGGRDYNEQFF.

This clone was observed once. V is TRBV11-2 and J is TRBJ2-7; TRBD2 aligns across 10 bases. Per germline, CDR1 SGHAT and CDR2 FQNNGV. V gave up 6 bases and J gave up 2 bases; unmatched junction bases: 10. The CDR3 totals 16 residues. The CDR3 loop is CASRDLSGRNPYEQYF. For the CDR3, the DNA is TGTGCCAGCAGAGACCTTAGCGGGAGGAATCCCTACGAGCAGTACTTC.

The rearrangement joins TRBV18 to TRBJ2-3; 7 nucleotides line up with TRBD1. The germline gives CDR1 KGHSH, CDR2 LQKENI. The junction had 9 bases not matched to a gene; V was cut back by 4 bases and J by 5 bases. This CDR3 spans 15 amino acids. The CDR3 reads CASSRDRKAIDTQYF. CDR3 nucleotides: TGTGCCAGCTCACGGGACAGAAAAGCAATAGATACGCAGTATTTT.

The rearrangement uses TRBV6-1 and TRBJ2-2; D call uncertain. V gave up 4 bases and J gave up 6 bases, with 15 bases separating them. This CDR3 is 15 amino acids long. In germline, CDR1 is MNHNS, CDR2 SASEGT. Here the CDR3 reads CASSGRAPGPGELFF. For the CDR3, the DNA is TGTGCCAGCAGTGGCCGGGCCCCAGGCCCCGGGGAGCTGTTTTTT.

This clone is a singleton in its sample. The rearrangement links TRBV6-5 to TRBJ2-4; D possibly corresponds to TRBD1 (6 bases). The CDR3 runs to 14 residues. Germline CDR1 reads MNHEY; CDR2 reads SVGAGI. V was shortened by 6 bases and J by 8 bases, with 17 bases between the two germline ends. CDR3 loop: CASSAGAMIDIQYF. The CDR3 DNA reads TGTGCCAGCAGCGCAGGGGCTATGATAGACATTCAGTACTTC.

The rearrangement joins TRBV19 to TRBJ1-2; 8 bases fit TRBD1. The CDR3 is made up of 14 amino acids. Trimming removed 3 bases from V and 8 bases from J; junction bases left unmatched: 8. Germline-derived CDR1 and CDR2 are LNHDA and SQIVND (reference sequence). In nucleotides, the CDR3 is TGTGCCAGTAGTATCAGCGGCAGGGGGCGAGGCTACACCTTC. Translated, it gives CASSISGRGRGYTF.

V usage is TRBV29-1 and J usage is TRBJ2-5; a weak D match, TRBD2 (6 bases). Germline V lookup: CDR1 SQVTM, CDR2 ANQGSEA. The V end lost 4 bases, the J end lost 1 base, and 13 bases lay between the germline ends. This CDR3 is built from 14 residues. The CDR3 spells CSVVNGGTQETQYF. The CDR3 bases are TGCAGCGTTGTGAACGGAGGGACCCAAGAGACCCAGTACTTC.

As concerns this clone: The same CDR3 also results from other DNA sequences found in this sample. V gene TRBV5-1 combines with J gene TRBJ2-1; tentative D call: TRBD1 (6 bases). Trimming left V 2 bases short and J 2 bases short, with 11 bases between. CDR3 length: 15 residues. Looked up from germline, CDR1 is SGHRS and CDR2 is YFSETQ. The CDR3: CASSLTGTTYNEQFF. As DNA, the CDR3 is TGCGCCAGCAGCTTAACCGGGACAACCTACAATGAGCAGTTCTTC.

In the case of this clone: In the same sample, other DNA sequences code for this CDR3. The chain uses TRBV5-1 and TRBJ2-5; D ambiguous. From germline, CDR1 is SGHRS and CDR2 YFSETQ. There are 12 residues in the CDR3. The ends were cut back, 4 bases at V and 1 base at J, with 5 bases in the middle. CDR3 sequence (DNA): TGCGCCAGCAGCCCAACCCAAGAGACCCAGTACTTC. Its protein product is CASSPTQETQYF. The variable domain in full, with the rest retrieved from reference TRBV5-1 and TRBJ2-5, is KAGVTQTPRYLIKTRGQQVTLSCSPISGHRSVSWYQQTPGQGLQFLFEYFSETQRNKGNFPGRFSGRQFSNSRSEMNVSTLELGDSALYLCASSPTQETQYFGPGTRLLVL.

The V call is TRBV5-5, the J call TRBJ2-5, with TRBD1 matching 9 bases. V shed 0 bases, J shed 5 bases, and the junction held 5 bases outside the gene matches. This CDR3 comprises 15 residues. In germline, CDR1 is SGHKS, CDR2 YYEKEE (reference sequence). The chain's CDR3 is CASSLDRGQMETQYF. The CDR3 nucleotides read TGTGCCAGCAGCTTGGACAGGGGGCAGATGGAGACCCAGTACTTC.

With respect to this clone: This CDR3 is also generated by other DNA sequences in the sample. The rearrangement uses TRBV9 and TRBJ2-7; TRBD2 aligns across 11 bases. The CDR3 runs to 14 residues. Germline V CDR1 and CDR2: SGDLS, YYNGEE. V was clipped by 1 base and J by 4 bases; unmatched bases: 1. The CDR3 spells CASSVTSGSYEQYF. The CDR3 DNA reads TGTGCCAGCAGCGTAACTAGCGGGAGTTACGAGCAGTACTTC.

The chain recombines TRBV5-5 with TRBJ2-1, with 7 positions matching TRBD1. Germline assignment: CDR1 SGHKS and CDR2 YYEKEE (reference sequence). The CDR3 totals 15 residues. J was trimmed by 5 bases and V by 1 base; bases with no gene match: 6. The CDR3, as DNA: TGTGCCAGCAGCTTGACGGGACAGAGCAACAATGAGCAGTTCTTC. Translated: CASSLTGQSNNEQFF.

This sequence joins TRBV21-1 and TRBJ1-4. TRBV21-1 is designated a pseudogene. This CDR3 contains 14 residues. CDR3 in amino acids: CASSNGRNNEKLFF. The CDR3, as DNA: TGTGCCAGCAGCAATGGGAGGAATAATGAAAAACTGTTTTTT.

J is TRBJ2-1 and V is TRBV5-1; 11 positions agree with TRBD2. The length of the CDR3 is 13 residues. Germline V gives CDR1 SGHRS, CDR2 YFSETQ. The V and J ends lost 4 bases and 8 bases, in that order; junction bases with no gene match: 2. This CDR3 is CASSEGLADEQFF. The CDR3 DNA reads TGCGCCAGCAGCGAGGGACTAGCGGATGAGCAGTTCTTC.